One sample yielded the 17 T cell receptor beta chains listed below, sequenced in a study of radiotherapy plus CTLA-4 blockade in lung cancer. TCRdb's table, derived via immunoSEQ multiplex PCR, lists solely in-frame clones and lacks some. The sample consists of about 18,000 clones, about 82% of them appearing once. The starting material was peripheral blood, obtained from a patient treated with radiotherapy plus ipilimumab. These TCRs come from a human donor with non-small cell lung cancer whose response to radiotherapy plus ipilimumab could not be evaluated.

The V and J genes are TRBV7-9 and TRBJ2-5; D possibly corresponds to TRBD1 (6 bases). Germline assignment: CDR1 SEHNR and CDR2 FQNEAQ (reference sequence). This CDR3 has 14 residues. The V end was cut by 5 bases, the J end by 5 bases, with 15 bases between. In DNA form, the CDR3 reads TGTGCCAGCAGCACTCGACAGGAAATGGAGACCCAGTACTTC. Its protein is CASSTRQEMETQYF.

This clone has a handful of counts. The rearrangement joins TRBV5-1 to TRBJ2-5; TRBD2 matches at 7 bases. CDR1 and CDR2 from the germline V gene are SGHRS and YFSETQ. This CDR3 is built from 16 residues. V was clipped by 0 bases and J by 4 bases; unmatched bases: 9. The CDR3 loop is CASSLAWAGRAETQYF. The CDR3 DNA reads TGCGCCAGCAGCTTGGCCTGGGCAGGGAGGGCAGAGACCCAGTACTTC.

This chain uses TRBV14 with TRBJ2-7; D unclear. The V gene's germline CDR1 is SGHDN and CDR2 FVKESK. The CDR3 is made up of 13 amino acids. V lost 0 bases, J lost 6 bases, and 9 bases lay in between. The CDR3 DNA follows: TGTGCCAGCAGCCAAGAGATTAGAACCGAGCAGTACTTC. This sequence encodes CASSQEIRTEQYF.

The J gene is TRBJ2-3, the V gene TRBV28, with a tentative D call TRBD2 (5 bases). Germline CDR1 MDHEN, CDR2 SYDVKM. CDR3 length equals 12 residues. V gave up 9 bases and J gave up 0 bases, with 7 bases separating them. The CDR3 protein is CASGGSTDTQYF. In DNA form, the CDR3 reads TGTGCCAGTGGAGGTAGCACAGATACGCAGTATTTT. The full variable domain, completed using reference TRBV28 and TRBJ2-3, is DVKVTQSSRYLVKRTGEKVFLECVQDMDHENMFWYRQDPGLGLRLIYFSYDVKMKEKGDIPEGYSVSREKKERFSLILESASTNQTSMYLCASGGSTDTQYFGPGTRLTVL.

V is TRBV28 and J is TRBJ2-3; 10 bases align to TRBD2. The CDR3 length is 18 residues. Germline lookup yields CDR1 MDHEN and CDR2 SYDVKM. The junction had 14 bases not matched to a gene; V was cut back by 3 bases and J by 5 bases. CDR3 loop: CASSFERGGLTAQDTQYF. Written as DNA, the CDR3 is TGTGCCAGCAGTTTTGAGCGGGGGGGCCTTACGGCCCAAGATACGCAGTATTTT.

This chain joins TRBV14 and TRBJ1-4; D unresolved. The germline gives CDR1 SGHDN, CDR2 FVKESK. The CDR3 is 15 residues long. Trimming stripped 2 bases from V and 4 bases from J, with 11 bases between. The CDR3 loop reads CASSQRPGSNEKLFF. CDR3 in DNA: TGTGCCAGCAGCCAAAGACCGGGGAGTAATGAAAAACTGTTTTTT.

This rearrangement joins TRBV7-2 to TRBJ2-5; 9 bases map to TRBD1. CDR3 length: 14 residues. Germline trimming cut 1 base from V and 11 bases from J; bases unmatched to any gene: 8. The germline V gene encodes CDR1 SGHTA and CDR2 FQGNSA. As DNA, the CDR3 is TGTGCCAGCAGCTTAGAACAGGGGGCGCGAGAGCAGTACTTC. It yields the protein CASSLEQGAREQYF. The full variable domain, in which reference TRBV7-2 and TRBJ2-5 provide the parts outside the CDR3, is GAGVSQSPSNKVTEKGKDVELRCDPISGHTALYWYRQSLGQGLEFLIYFQGNSAPDKSGLPSDRFSAERTGGSVSTLTIQRTQQEDSAVYLCASSLEQGAREQYFGPGTRLLVL.

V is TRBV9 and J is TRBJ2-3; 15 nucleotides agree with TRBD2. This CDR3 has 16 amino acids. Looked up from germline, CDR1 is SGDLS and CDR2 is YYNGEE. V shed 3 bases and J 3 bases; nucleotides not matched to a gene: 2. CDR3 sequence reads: CASSGGLAGGTDTQYF. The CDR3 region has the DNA TGTGCCAGCAGCGGGGGACTAGCGGGAGGAACAGATACGCAGTATTTT.

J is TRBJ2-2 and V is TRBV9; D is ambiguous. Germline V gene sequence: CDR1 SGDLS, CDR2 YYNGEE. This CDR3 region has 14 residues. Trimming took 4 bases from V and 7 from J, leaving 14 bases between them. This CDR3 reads CASSLGRPSGELFF. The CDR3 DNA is TGTGCCAGCAGCTTGGGTAGACCTAGCGGGGAGCTGTTTTTT.

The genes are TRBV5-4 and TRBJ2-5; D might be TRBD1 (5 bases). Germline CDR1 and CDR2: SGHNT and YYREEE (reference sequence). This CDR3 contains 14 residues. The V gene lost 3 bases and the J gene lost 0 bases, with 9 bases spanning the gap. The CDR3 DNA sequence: TGTGCCAGCAGCTCGGACAACGACCAAGAGACCCAGTACTTC. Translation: CASSSDNDQETQYF. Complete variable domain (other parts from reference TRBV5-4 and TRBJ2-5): ETGVTQSPTHLIKTRGQQVTLRCSSQSGHNTVSWYQQALGQGPQFIFQYYREEENGRGNFPPRFSGLQFPNYSSELNVNALELDDSALYLCASSSDNDQETQYFGPGTRLLVL.

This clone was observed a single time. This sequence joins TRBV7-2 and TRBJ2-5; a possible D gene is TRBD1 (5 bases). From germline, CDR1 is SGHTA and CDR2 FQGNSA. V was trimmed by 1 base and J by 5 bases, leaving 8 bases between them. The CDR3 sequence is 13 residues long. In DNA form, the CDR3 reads TGTGCCAGCAGCTTAGGGACATGGGAGACCCAGTACTTC. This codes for CASSLGTWETQYF.

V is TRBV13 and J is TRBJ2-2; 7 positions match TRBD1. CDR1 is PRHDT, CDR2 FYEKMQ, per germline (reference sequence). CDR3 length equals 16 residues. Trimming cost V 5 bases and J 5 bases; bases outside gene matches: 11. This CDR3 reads CASSVRTGSSTGELFF. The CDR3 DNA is TGTGCCAGCAGCGTGAGGACAGGCTCGTCGACCGGGGAGCTGTTTTTT. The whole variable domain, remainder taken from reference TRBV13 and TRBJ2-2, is AAGVIQSPRHLIKEKRETATLKCYPIPRHDTVYWYQQGPGQDPQFLISFYEKMQSDKGSIPDRFSAQQFSDYHSELNMSSLELGDSALYFCASSVRTGSSTGELFFGEGSRLTVL.

CDR3 sequence reads: CASSPWDKNQPQHF. In nucleotides, the CDR3 is TGTGCCAGCAGTCCGTGGGACAAAAATCAGCCCCAGCATTTT. V gene TRBV6-6 combines with J gene TRBJ1-5, with a weak D call TRBD1 (6 bases). CDR3 length: 14 residues. Germline V gene lookup returns CDR1 MNHNY and CDR2 SVGAGI (reference sequence). The V gene lost 5 bases and the J gene lost 4 bases, with 12 bases spanning the gap.

The DNA for the CDR3 is TGTGCCATCAGGGCAGGGGGCGCGACCGGGGAGCTGTTTTTT. Translation gives CAIRAGGATGELFF. The rearrangement uses TRBV10-3 and TRBJ2-2; TRBD1 matches at 8 bases. Germline loops: CDR1 ENHRY, CDR2 SYGVKD. Losses at the gene ends were 6 bases for V and 5 bases for J; bases not matched to a gene: 5. There are 14 residues in the CDR3.

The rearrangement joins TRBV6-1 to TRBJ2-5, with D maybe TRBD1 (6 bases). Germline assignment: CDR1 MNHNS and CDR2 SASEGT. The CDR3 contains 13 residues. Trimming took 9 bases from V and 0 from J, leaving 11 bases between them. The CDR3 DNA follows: TGTGCCAGTGGTGAGGGGGACCAAGAGACCCAGTACTTC. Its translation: CASGEGDQETQYF.

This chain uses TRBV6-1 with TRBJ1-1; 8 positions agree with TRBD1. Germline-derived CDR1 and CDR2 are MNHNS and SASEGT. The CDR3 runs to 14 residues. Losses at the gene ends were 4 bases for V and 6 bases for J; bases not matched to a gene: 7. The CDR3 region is CASSGTVTGAEAFF. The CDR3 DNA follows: TGTGCCAGCAGTGGGACGGTGACAGGGGCTGAAGCTTTCTTT.

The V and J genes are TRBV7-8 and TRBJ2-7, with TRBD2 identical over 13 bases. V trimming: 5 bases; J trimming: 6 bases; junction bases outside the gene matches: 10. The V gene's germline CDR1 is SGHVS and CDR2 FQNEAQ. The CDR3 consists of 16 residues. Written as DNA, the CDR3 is TGTGCCAGCAGCCCACGGACTAGCGGGAGTCCCCTCGAGCAGTACTTC. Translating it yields CASSPRTSGSPLEQYF.